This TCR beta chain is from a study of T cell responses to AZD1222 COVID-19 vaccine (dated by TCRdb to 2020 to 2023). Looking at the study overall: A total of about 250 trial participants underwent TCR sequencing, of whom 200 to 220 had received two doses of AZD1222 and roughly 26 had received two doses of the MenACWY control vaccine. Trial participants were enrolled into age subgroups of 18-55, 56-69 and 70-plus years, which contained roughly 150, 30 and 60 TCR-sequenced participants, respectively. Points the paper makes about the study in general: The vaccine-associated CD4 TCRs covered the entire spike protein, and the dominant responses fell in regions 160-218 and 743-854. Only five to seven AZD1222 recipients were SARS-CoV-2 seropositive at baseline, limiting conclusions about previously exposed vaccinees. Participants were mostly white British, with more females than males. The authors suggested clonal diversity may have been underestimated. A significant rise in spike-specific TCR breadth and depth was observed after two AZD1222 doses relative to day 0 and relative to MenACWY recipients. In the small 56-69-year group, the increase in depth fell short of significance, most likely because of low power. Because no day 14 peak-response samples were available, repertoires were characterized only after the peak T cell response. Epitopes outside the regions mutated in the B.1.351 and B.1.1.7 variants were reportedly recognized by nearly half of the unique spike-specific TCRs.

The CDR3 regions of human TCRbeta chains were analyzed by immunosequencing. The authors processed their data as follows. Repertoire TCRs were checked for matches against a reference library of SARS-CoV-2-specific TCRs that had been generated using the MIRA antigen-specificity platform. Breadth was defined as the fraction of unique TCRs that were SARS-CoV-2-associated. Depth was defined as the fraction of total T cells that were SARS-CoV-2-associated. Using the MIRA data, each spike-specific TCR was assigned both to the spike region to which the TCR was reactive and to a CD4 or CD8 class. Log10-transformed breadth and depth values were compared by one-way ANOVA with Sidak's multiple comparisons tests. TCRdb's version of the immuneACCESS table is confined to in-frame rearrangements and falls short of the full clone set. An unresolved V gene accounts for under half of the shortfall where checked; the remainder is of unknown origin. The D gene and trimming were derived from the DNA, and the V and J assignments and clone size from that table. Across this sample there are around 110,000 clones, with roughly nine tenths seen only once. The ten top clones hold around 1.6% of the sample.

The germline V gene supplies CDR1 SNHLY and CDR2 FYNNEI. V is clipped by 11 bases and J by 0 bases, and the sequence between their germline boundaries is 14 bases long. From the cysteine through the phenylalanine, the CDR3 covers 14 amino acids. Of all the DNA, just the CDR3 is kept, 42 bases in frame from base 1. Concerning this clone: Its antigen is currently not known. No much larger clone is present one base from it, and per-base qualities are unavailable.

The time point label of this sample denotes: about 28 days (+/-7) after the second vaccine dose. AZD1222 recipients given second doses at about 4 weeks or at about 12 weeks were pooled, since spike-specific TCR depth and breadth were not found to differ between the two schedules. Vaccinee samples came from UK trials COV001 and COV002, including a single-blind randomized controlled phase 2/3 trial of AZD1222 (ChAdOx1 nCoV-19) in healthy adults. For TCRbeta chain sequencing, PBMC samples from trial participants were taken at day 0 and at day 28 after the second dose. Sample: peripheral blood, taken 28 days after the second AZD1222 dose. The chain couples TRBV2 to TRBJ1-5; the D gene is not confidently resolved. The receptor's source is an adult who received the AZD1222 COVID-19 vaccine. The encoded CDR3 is CAARPGSSNQPQHF. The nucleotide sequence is TGTGCCGCCCGGCCGGGGAGTAGCAATCAGCCCCAGCATTTT.